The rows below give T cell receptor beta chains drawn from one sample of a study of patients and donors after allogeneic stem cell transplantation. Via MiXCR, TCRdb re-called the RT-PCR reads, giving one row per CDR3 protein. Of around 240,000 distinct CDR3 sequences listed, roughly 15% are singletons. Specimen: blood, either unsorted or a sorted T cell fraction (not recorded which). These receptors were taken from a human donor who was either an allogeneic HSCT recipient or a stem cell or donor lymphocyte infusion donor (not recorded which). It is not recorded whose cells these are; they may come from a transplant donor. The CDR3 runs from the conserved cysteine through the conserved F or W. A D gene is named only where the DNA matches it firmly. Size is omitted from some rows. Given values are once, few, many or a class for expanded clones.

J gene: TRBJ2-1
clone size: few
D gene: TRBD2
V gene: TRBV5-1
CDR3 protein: CASSLGTSGSLYNEQFF
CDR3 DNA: TGCGCCAGCAGCTTGGGGACTAGCGGGAGCCTCTACAATGAGCAGTTCTTC

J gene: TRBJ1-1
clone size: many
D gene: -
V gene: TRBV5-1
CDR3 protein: CASSGSGLEAFF
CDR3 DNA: TGCGCCAGCAGCGGATCAGGTCTTGAAGCTTTCTTT

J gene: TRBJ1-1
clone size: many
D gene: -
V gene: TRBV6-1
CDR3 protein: CASRVRGSNTEAFF
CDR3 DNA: TGTGCCTCACGAGTGAGGGGCTCCAACACTGAAGCTTTCTTT

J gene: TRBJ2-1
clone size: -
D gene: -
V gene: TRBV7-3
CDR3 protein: CASSPWGGRGNEQFF
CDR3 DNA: TGTGCCAGCAGCCCGTGGGGCGGACGTGGCAATGAGCAGTTCTTC

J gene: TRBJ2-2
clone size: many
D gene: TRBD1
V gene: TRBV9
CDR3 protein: CASSGTGDTGELFF
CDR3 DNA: TGTGCCAGCAGCGGGACAGGGGATACCGGGGAGCTGTTTTTT

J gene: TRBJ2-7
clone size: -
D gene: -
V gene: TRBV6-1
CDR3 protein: CASSQTESSYEQYF
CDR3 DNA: TGTGCCAGCAGTCAGACAGAGAGCTCCTACGAGCAGTACTTC

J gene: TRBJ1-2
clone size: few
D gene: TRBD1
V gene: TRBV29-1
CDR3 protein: CSVDPDRVGYTF
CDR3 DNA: TGCAGCGTTGATCCTGACAGGGTGGGCTACACCTTC

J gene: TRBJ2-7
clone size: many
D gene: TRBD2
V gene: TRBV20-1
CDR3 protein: CSAGAGVGGYEQYF
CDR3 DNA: TGCAGTGCAGGAGCGGGAGTAGGAGGCTACGAGCAGTACTTC

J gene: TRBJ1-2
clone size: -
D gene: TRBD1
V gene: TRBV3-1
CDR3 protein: CASSQDPQGHGYTF
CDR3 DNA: TGTGCCAGCAGCCAAGATCCACAGGGGCATGGCTACACCTTC

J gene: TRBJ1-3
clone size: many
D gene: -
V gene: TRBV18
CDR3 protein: CASSFEQGGSGNTIYF
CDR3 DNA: TGTGCCAGCTCATTTGAGCAGGGCGGATCTGGAAACACCATATATTTT